The present TCR beta chain was sequenced within a study of blood T cell repertoires in COVID-19. TCRdb's table, derived via immunoSEQ multiplex PCR, lists solely in-frame clones and lacks some. This table has around 29,000 clones, about 88% appearing once. The origin of this receptor is a man aged 65-85 years with active COVID-19. Sequencing used peripheral blood.

The CDR3 region has the DNA TGTGCCAGCAGCTTAGGGGCCTCGGGGGAGCAGTACTTC. Amino acid sequence: CASSLGASGEQYF. This rearrangement joins TRBV7-2 to TRBJ2-7; tentatively, D is TRBD2 (5 bases). This CDR3 has 13 residues. V was shortened by 1 base and J by 7 bases, with 11 bases between the two germline ends. In germline, CDR1 is SGHTA, CDR2 FQGNSA. Together with reference TRBV7-2 and TRBJ2-7, the CDR3 gives the full variable domain: GAGVSQSPSNKVTEKGKDVELRCDPISGHTALYWYRQSLGQGLEFLIYFQGNSAPDKSGLPSDRFSAERTGGSVSTLTIQRTQQEDSAVYLCASSLGASGEQYFGPGTRLTVT.